The 28 T cell receptor beta chains below were found in one sample sequenced in a study of blood T cell repertoires in COVID-19. The assay was immunoSEQ multiplex PCR, and TCRdb's table has in-frame clones only and misses some. The data contain about 74,000 clones, around 88% of them seen just once; the ten biggest clones take up approximately 5.1%. The sample taken for sequencing was peripheral blood. These receptor sequences come from an elderly woman with acute or convalescent COVID-19.

V and J are TRBV9 and TRBJ2-3, with TRBD2 matching 13 bases. V dropped 0 bases and J dropped 6; count of bases not matched to a gene: 4. The germline V gene has CDR1 SGDLS and CDR2 YYNGEE. The CDR3 is 16 residues long. The CDR3 bases are TGTGCCAGCAGCGTAGGACTAGCGGGAGGAGGGGATACGCAGTATTTT. This translates into CASSVGLAGGGDTQYF.

The chain is built from TRBV7-8 and TRBJ1-2; a weak D match, TRBD1 (6 bases). This CDR3 comprises 15 residues. Germline V gene lookup returns CDR1 SGHVS and CDR2 FQNEAQ. V was pared by 7 bases and J by 2 bases, with 17 bases between. The CDR3 here is CASKLQPDRNYGYTF. CDR3 bases: TGTGCCAGCAAACTACAGCCAGACAGGAACTATGGCTACACCTTC.

The chain has TRBV2 and TRBJ2-7; D is perhaps TRBD1 (5 bases). CDR3 length: 14 amino acids. The V gene's germline CDR1 is SNHLY and CDR2 FYNNEI. The V end lost 4 bases, the J end lost 0 bases, and 10 bases lay between the germline ends. CDR3 amino acids: CASSASTASYEQYF. The CDR3 region has the DNA TGTGCCAGCAGTGCCTCGACAGCCTCCTACGAGCAGTACTTC.

V is TRBV11-1 and J is TRBJ2-7, with a possible D match to TRBD1 (7 bases). Germline V gene sequence: CDR1 SGHAT, CDR2 FQDESV (reference sequence). The CDR3 extends over 15 amino acids. The V end was cut by 4 bases, the J end by 0 bases, with 13 bases between. CDR3 in amino acids: CASSSGGLPSYEQYF. DNA for the CDR3: TGTGCCAGCAGCTCAGGGGGGCTACCCTCCTACGAGCAGTACTTC.

The chain is built from TRBV9 and TRBJ2-1, with 11 positions matching TRBD1. The junction had 7 bases not matched to a gene; V was cut back by 0 bases and J by 8 bases. Germline V CDR1 and CDR2: SGDLS, YYNGEE. The CDR3 totals 16 residues. In DNA form, the CDR3 reads TGTGCCAGCAGCGTAGTAGGACAGGGGGCCCTGTATGAGCAGTTCTTC. Protein sequence: CASSVVGQGALYEQFF.

The sample holds a few counts of this clone. The rearrangement joins TRBV6-5 to TRBJ2-3, with 12 bases fitting TRBD2. From germline, CDR1 is MNHEY and CDR2 SVGAGI. Germline trimming cut 6 bases from V and 5 bases from J; bases unmatched to any gene: 6. The CDR3 runs to 15 residues. As DNA, the CDR3 is TGTGCCAGCAGCTGGACTAGCGGGAATGAAGATACGCAGTATTTT. Protein sequence: CASSWTSGNEDTQYF.

The rearrangement uses TRBV10-3 and TRBJ2-3; the match to TRBD2 covers 9 bases. This CDR3 is built from 16 residues. Germline assignment: CDR1 ENHRY and CDR2 SYGVKD. V lost 3 bases and J lost 5; bases outside the gene matches: 9. CDR3 in amino acids: CAISDGIAGVRDTQYF. The CDR3 nucleotides are TGTGCCATCAGTGATGGGATAGCGGGAGTCAGAGATACGCAGTATTTT.

The chain recombines TRBV7-2 with TRBJ2-5; possibly TRBD2 for D (5 bases). CDR1 is SGHTA and CDR2 is FQGNSA in the germline V gene. Trimming cost V 0 bases and J 3 bases, with 23 bases left between them. This CDR3 is built from 19 residues. In nucleotides, the CDR3 is TGTGCCAGCAGCTTAGCGTTTCACCTTAAGTCGTTGGGAGAAGAGACCCAGTACTTC. This sequence encodes CASSLAFHLKSLGEETQYF.

The rearrangement uses TRBV29-1 and TRBJ2-5; 8 bases are a match to TRBD2. Germline V CDR1 and CDR2: SQVTM, ANQGSEA. V shed 5 bases, J shed 4 bases, and the junction held 12 bases outside the gene matches. This CDR3 has 15 residues. CDR3 DNA sequence: TGCAGCGTTCCCGCCCCTCTAGCGGGTACAGAGACCCAGTACTTC. This translates into CSVPAPLAGTETQYF.

The V and J genes are TRBV4-2 and TRBJ1-2; D gene uncertain. The ends were cut back, 0 bases at V and 4 bases at J, with 6 bases in the middle. The V gene's germline CDR1 is LGHNA and CDR2 YNFKEQ. CDR3 size: 13 residues. CDR3 loop: CASSQEQLYGYTF. The CDR3 DNA follows: TGTGCCAGCAGCCAAGAACAGCTCTATGGCTACACCTTC.

The rearrangement uses TRBV11-3 and TRBJ2-1; D is possibly TRBD2 (5 bases). Germline loops: CDR1 SGHNT, CDR2 YENEEA. The V gene lost 6 bases and the J gene lost 0 bases, with 12 bases spanning the gap. CDR3 length: 15 amino acids. The CDR3 coding sequence is TGTGCCAGCAGTAAAACTAGGGACTCCTACAATGAGCAGTTCTTC. It encodes CASSKTRDSYNEQFF.

The gene calls are TRBV10-3 and TRBJ2-3; 10 nucleotides align to TRBD2. CDR1 is ENHRY, CDR2 SYGVKD, per germline. This CDR3 spans 17 amino acids. The V and J ends lost 0 bases and 3 bases, in that order; junction bases with no gene match: 6. CDR3 region: CAISESSGRAATDTQYF. DNA of the CDR3: TGTGCCATCAGTGAGTCCAGCGGGAGGGCCGCAACAGATACGCAGTATTTT.

The chain carries TRBV14 and TRBJ2-5; D not resolved. CDR3 length: 13 amino acids. The V gene lost 1 base and the J gene lost 4 bases, with 7 bases spanning the gap. CDR1 and CDR2 (germline): SGHDN, FVKESK. CDR3 protein: CASSQAGRETQYF. The CDR3 nucleotides are TGTGCCAGCAGCCAAGCGGGTCGAGAGACCCAGTACTTC.

This rearrangement joins TRBV29-1 to TRBJ1-2; D is uncertain. This CDR3 is built from 14 residues. The germline gives CDR1 SQVTM, CDR2 ANQGSEA. V was clipped by 8 bases and J by 0 bases, with 16 bases between them. This CDR3 is CSTNPGTSNYGYTF. The CDR3 coding sequence is TGCAGCACCAACCCAGGTACTTCTAACTATGGCTACACCTTC.

The V gene is TRBV5-1, the J gene TRBJ1-6, with D perhaps TRBD1 (5 bases). Looked up from germline, CDR1 is SGHRS and CDR2 is YFSETQ. V lost 0 bases and J lost 5, with 12 bases in between. The CDR3 has 16 residues. The chain's CDR3 is CASSLGVRANNSPLHF. CDR3 in DNA: TGCGCCAGCAGCTTGGGGGTCAGGGCGAATAATTCACCCCTCCACTTT.

The chain carries TRBV11-2 and TRBJ2-7; TRBD1 matches at 8 bases. Germline V CDR1 and CDR2: SGHAT, FQNNGV. The CDR3 length is 13 residues. Unmatched junction bases numbered 3, after V lost 3 bases and J lost 5 bases. CDR3 bases: TGTGCCAGCAGCTTCGGACAGGGAAACGAGCAGTACTTC. The encoded protein is CASSFGQGNEQYF.

The chain employs TRBV9 and TRBJ1-3; 9 nucleotides line up with TRBD1. Germline V gives CDR1 SGDLS, CDR2 YYNGEE. This CDR3 is built from 18 residues. V lost 3 bases and J lost 0; bases outside the gene matches: 10. In nucleotides, the CDR3 is TGTGCCAGCAGCGCCTCCCCGACAGGGGGATTCTCTGGAAACACCATATATTTT. This sequence encodes CASSASPTGGFSGNTIYF.

The table lists this clone with a count of one. The chain combines TRBV7-2 with TRBJ1-2, with unresolved D. Per germline, CDR1 SGHTA and CDR2 FQGNSA. V gave up 1 base and J gave up 7 bases, with 7 bases separating them. CDR3 size: 12 residues. In DNA form, the CDR3 reads TGTGCCAGCAGCTTAGATCCCTTTGGCTACACCTTC. It codes for CASSLDPFGYTF.

The gene calls are TRBV5-1 and TRBJ2-1, with 7 bases that match TRBD2. Germline loops: CDR1 SGHRS, CDR2 YFSETQ. V gave up 0 bases and J gave up 8 bases; unmatched junction bases: 5. The CDR3 has 14 residues. CDR3 sequence: CASSLGTSGDEQFF. The CDR3 coding sequence is TGCGCCAGCAGCTTGGGGACTAGTGGGGATGAGCAGTTCTTC.

The rearrangement joins TRBV6-5 to TRBJ1-1; tentatively, D is TRBD1 (5 bases). The CDR3 consists of 14 residues. V lost 10 bases, J lost 0 bases, and 15 bases lay in between. The germline V gene has CDR1 MNHEY and CDR2 SVGAGI. The CDR3 nucleotides read TGTGCCACCAAAAAAGGGGCGGTGAACACTGAAGCTTTCTTT. Amino acid sequence: CATKKGAVNTEAFF.

This clone was detected only once. This chain joins TRBV27 and TRBJ1-1; 8 bases line up with TRBD1. Germline lookup yields CDR1 MNHEY and CDR2 SMNVEV (reference sequence). The CDR3 covers 16 residues. Unmatched junction bases numbered 13, after V lost 5 bases and J lost 5 bases. The CDR3 region is CASSVQGASVGTEAFF. The CDR3 nucleotides read TGTGCCAGCAGTGTCCAGGGGGCAAGCGTGGGAACTGAAGCTTTCTTT.

The rearrangement uses TRBV18 and TRBJ1-2; D remains unclear. Germline V lookup: CDR1 KGHSH, CDR2 LQKENI. V dropped 6 bases and J dropped 7 bases, with 12 bases sitting between them. CDR3 size: 12 residues. The DNA of the CDR3 is TGTGCCAGCTCGACATCGGGAGCTGGCTACACCTTC. Protein product: CASSTSGAGYTF.

This chain joins TRBV7-2 and TRBJ2-7, with TRBD1 matching 9 bases. This CDR3 has 16 amino acids. V lost 5 bases to trimming and J lost 2 bases; unmatched junction nucleotides: 10. CDR1 and CDR2 from the germline V gene are SGHTA and FQGNSA. The CDR3 is CASSTRPGQGTYEQYF. The CDR3 bases are TGTGCCAGCAGCACCAGGCCGGGACAGGGAACCTACGAGCAGTACTTC.

Points on this clone: Compared with germline, one end of the junction differs, possibly owing to a read error. This chain links TRBV7-3 with TRBJ2-1; 7 nucleotides align to TRBD1. The CDR3 consists of 21 residues. Germline CDR1 SGHTA, CDR2 FQGTGA. The CDR3 bases are TGTGCCAGCAGCCCCGGTGGTGGGGGCGAGTTTTTTAGGGGGCCCTATAATGAGCAGTTCTTC. Its translation: CASSPGGGGEFFRGPYNEQFF.

This chain links TRBV6-5 with TRBJ1-2, with TRBD1 matching over 7 bases. J lost 5 bases, V lost 6 bases, and 9 bases had no gene match. The CDR3 runs to 14 residues. Looked up from germline, CDR1 is MNHEY and CDR2 is SVGAGI. CDR3 sequence (DNA): TGTGCCAGCAGGACGGCAGGGGGAAGATATGGCTACACCTTC. Protein sequence: CASRTAGGRYGYTF.

This clone was seen once. The chain combines TRBV3-1 (or the pseudogene TRBV3-2) with TRBJ2-3; 11 bases agree with TRBD2. CDR1 is LGHDT, CDR2 YNNKEL, per germline (reference sequence). The CDR3 is 20 residues long. V shed 0 bases, J shed 0 bases, and the junction held 11 bases outside the gene matches. CDR3 sequence: CASSQDRGRASGGSTDTQYF. CDR3 DNA sequence: TGTGCCAGCAGCCAAGATCGTGGGAGAGCTAGCGGGGGGAGCACAGATACGCAGTATTTT.

The chain links TRBV6-1 to TRBJ2-1; 9 nucleotides line up with TRBD1. This CDR3 is built from 15 residues. CDR1 is MNHNS and CDR2 is SASEGT in the germline V gene. J was trimmed by 7 bases and V by 3 bases; bases with no gene match: 7. CDR3 bases: TGTGCCAGCAGTGAGAGGGACAGGGTACTGAATGAGCAGTTCTTC. It translates to CASSERDRVLNEQFF.

This chain links TRBV2 with TRBJ2-5, with 8 bases fitting TRBD1. The CDR3 is 13 residues long. V shed 8 bases, J shed 4 bases, and the junction held 6 bases outside the gene matches. CDR1 and CDR2 (germline): SNHLY, FYNNEI. The CDR3 DNA follows: TGTGCCAGCGGGACAGGCTGGGGAGAGACCCAGTACTTC. Protein product: CASGTGWGETQYF.